This TCR beta chain is from a study of T cell responses to AZD1222 COVID-19 vaccine. As to this clone: Its antigen is not known.

Study results and limitations: Mapped onto spike, vaccine-associated CD4 TCRs spanned it and were dominant at 160-218 and 743-854. The donor group comprised mostly white British people and more females; the analysis possibly underestimated clonal diversity. Unmutated variant regions are reportedly targeted by nearly half of spike-specific TCRs.

Method: immunoSEQ multiplex PCR; TCRdb's copy keeps in-frame clones and lacks some. The table records tens of thousands of clones, about 85% of them present only once. Germline lookup yields CDR1 SGHAT and CDR2 FQDESV (reference sequence). Trimming cost V 5 bases and J 1 base, with 8 bases left between them. This CDR3 is built from 13 residues. This receptor was identified in an adult in good health. V and J are TRBV11-1 and TRBJ1-1; possible D gene TRBD1, 5 bases. The sequencing used peripheral blood, collected on day 0 of AZD1222 vaccination. This chain's CDR3 is CASSPGQNTEAFF. CDR3 DNA sequence: TGTGCCAGCAGCCCAGGACAGAACACTGAAGCTTTCTTT.